This T cell receptor beta chain was sequenced during a study of read filtering for tumor transcriptome and immune sequencing. At the level of the study: Patients were 17 to 20 male and roughly 15 female, mean age about 65 years, range roughly 47 to 80. General study points: Sorted CD138-negative bone marrow cells were not purified T cells. IR-seq captured clonotypes deeper and more reliably than RNA-seq.

Germline lookup yields CDR1 MRHNA and CDR2 SNTAGT. The CDR3 has 13 residues. About this clonotype itself: The antigen remains undetermined. This sequence may be a read error, since a much larger clone differs from it by one base.

The library was built from about 400 ng RNA with molecular barcoded adaptors for alpha/delta and beta/gamma chains. TCRdb independently ran MiXCR on the reads; one entry per CDR3 protein. The sample shows 35,000 to 40,000 distinct CDR3 sequences, roughly an eighth of them seen only once. The receptor was isolated from a donor aged 40 or older with multiple myeloma. The source material was a population of CD138-negative cells sorted from bone marrow. The chain links TRBV6-4 to TRBJ2-2, with a tentative D call TRBD2 (5 bases). The CDR3 here is CASGEGDTGELFF. The CDR3 DNA reads as TGTGCCAGCGGTGAGGGAGACACCGGGGAGCTGTTTTTT.